The following is a TCR beta chain sequence with its context. What it recognizes is unknown. The data originate from a study of cytomegalovirus exposure and HLA in healthy donors. For the study at large: Tens of millions of unique TCRs from HLA-typed donors were held in an early release of data.

Study-level findings and limits: Immune exposure data for these donors was limited to CMV serostatus.

With 60 Vbeta and 13 Jbeta primers, the PCR was carried out. Assay used: immunoSEQ multiplex PCR; TCRdb lists only in-frame clones, some missing. Of 100,000 to 150,000 clones in the sample, around four fifths were seen once. The CDR3 is 12 residues long. Germline assignment: CDR1 SNHLY and CDR2 FYNNEI. The V end lost 6 bases, the J end lost 5 bases, and 8 bases lay between the germline ends. Specimen: PBMCs. The chain is built from TRBV2 and TRBJ2-1, with D tentatively TRBD2 (5 bases). This TCR was recovered from a middle-aged man in good health and CMV-seronegative. The CDR3 reads CASSGMDNEQFF. Here the CDR3 DNA reads TGTGCCAGCAGCGGGATGGACAATGAGCAGTTCTTC.